The following is a TCR beta chain sequence with its context. PCR employed 60 Vbeta and 13 Jbeta primers. Per the authors' pipeline: Roughly 12 million of around 85 million unique TCR beta chains were shared, per a later count. Produced via immunoSEQ multiplex PCR; TCRdb's table is partial and in-frame only. The D gene and trimming were derived from the DNA, and the V and J assignments and clone size from that table. Counted here are roughly 130,000 clones, roughly 78% occurring once; the ten biggest clones make up around 3%. CDR3 size: 16 residues. The V and J ends lost 2 bases and 2 bases, in that order; junction bases with no gene match: 5. The V gene's germline CDR1 is SGHNT and CDR2 YYREEE (reference sequence). The sample is drawn from a study of cytomegalovirus exposure and HLA in healthy donors.

The J gene is TRBJ2-1, the V gene TRBV5-4; 9 positions match TRBD2. The TCR sequence derives from a male donor in good health and CMV-seronegative. What was sequenced was PBMCs. Written as DNA, the CDR3 is TGTGCCAGCAGCTTTAGTAGCGGGGGTCCCTACAATGAGCAGTTCTTC. This translates into CASSFSSGGPYNEQFF. Supplemented by reference TRBV5-4 and TRBJ2-1, the full variable domain reads ETGVTQSPTHLIKTRGQQVTLRCSSQSGHNTVSWYQQALGQGPQFIFQYYREEENGRGNFPPRFSGLQFPNYSSELNVNALELDDSALYLCASSFSSGGPYNEQFFGPGTRLTVL.